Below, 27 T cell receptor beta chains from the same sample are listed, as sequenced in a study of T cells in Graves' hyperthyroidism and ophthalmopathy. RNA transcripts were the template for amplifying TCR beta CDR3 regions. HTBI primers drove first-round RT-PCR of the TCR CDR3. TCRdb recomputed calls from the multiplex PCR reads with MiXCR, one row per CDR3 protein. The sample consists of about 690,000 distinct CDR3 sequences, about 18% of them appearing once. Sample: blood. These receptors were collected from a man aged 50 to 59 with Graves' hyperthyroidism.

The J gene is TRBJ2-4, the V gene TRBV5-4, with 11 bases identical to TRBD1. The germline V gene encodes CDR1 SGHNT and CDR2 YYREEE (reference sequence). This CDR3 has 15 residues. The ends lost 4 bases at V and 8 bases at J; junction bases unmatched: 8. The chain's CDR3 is CASSLRSGQGDIQYF. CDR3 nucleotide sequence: TGTGCCAGCAGCCTACGCTCGGGACAGGGGGACATTCAGTACTTC.

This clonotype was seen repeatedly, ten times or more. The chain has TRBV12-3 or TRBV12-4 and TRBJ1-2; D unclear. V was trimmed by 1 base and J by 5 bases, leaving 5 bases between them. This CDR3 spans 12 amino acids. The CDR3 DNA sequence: TGTGCCAGCAGTTTAGGGGTTTATGGCTACACCTTC. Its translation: CASSLGVYGYTF.

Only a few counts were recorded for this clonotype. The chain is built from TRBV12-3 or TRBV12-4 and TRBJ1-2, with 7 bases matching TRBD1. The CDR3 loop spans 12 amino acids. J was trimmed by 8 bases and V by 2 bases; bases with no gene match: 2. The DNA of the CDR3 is TGTGCCAGCAGTTTATGGACAGGAGGCTACACCTTC. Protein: CASSLWTGGYTF.

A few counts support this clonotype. The CDR3, as DNA: TGTGCCACCAGCAGCCGGACAGGCCGCGAGCAGTACTTC. Amino acids: CATSSRTGREQYF. The chain has TRBV15 and TRBJ2-7; TRBD1 aligns across 7 bases. Trimming removed 3 bases from V and 6 bases from J; junction bases left unmatched: 5. The CDR3 totals 13 residues. Germline V gene lookup returns CDR1 LNHNV and CDR2 YYDKDF (reference sequence).

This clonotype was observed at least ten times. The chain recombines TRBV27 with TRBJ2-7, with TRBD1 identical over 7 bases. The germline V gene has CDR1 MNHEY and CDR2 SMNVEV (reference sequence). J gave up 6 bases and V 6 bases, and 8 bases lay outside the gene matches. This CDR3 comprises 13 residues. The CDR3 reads CASSATGRLEQYF. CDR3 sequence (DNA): TGTGCCAGCAGCGCGACAGGGCGGCTCGAGCAGTACTTC.

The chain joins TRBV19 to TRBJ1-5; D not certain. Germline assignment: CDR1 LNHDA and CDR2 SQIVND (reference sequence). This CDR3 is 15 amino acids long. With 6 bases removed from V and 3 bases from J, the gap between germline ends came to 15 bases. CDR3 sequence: CASRMVGADNQPQHF. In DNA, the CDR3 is TGTGCCAGTAGGATGGTGGGCGCGGACAATCAGCCCCAGCATTTT.

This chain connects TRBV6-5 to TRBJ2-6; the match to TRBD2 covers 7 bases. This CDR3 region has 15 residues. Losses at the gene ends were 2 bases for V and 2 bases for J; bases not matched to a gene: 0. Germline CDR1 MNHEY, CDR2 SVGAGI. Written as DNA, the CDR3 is TGTGCCAGCAGTTACCGGGAGGCTGGGGCCAACGTCCTGACTTTC. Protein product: CASSYREAGANVLTF.

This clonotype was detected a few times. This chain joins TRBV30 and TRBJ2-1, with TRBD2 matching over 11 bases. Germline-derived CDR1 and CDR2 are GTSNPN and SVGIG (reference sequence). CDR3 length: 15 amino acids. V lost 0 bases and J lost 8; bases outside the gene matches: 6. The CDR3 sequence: CAWSVRASGRYEQFF. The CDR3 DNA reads TGTGCCTGGAGTGTACGGGCTAGCGGGAGGTATGAGCAGTTCTTC.

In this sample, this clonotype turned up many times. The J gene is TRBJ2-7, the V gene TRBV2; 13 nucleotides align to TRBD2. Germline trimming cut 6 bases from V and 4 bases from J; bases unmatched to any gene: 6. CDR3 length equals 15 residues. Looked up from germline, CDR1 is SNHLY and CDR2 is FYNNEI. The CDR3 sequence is CASSRTSGSLYEQYF. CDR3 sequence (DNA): TGTGCCAGCAGCCGGACTAGCGGGAGCCTGTACGAGCAGTACTTC. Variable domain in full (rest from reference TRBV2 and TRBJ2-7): EPEVTQTPSHQVTQMGQEVILRCVPISNHLYFYWYRQILGQKVEFLVSFYNNEISEKSEIFDDQFSVERPDGSNFTLKIRSTKLEDSAMYFCASSRTSGSLYEQYFGPGTRLTVT.

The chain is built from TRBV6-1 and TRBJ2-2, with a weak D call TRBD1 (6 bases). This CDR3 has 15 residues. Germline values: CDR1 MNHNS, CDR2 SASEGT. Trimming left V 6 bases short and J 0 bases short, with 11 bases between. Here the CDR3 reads CASRPGQTNTGELFF. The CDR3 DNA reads TGTGCCAGCAGACCGGGACAAACGAACACCGGGGAGCTGTTTTTT.

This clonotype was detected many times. DNA of the CDR3: TGTGCCAGCAGCTTAGCAGCATTTAACAATGAGCAGTTCTTC. Protein sequence: CASSLAAFNNEQFF. The chain has TRBV7-2 and TRBJ2-1; D is uncertain. Germline-derived CDR1 and CDR2 are SGHTA and FQGNSA. The CDR3 has 14 residues. The V gene lost 0 bases and the J gene lost 5 bases, with 8 bases spanning the gap.

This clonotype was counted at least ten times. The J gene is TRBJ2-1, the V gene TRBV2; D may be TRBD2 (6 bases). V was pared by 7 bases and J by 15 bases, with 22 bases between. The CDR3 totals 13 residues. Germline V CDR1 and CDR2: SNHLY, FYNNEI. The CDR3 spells CASTLGTFAEGFF. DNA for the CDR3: TGTGCCAGCACCCTTGGGACTTTCGCCGAGGGGTTCTTC. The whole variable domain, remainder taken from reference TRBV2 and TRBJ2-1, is EPEVTQTPSHQVTQMGQEVILRCVPISNHLYFYWYRQILGQKVEFLVSFYNNEISEKSEIFDDQFSVERPDGSNFTLKIRSTKLEDSAMYFCASTLGTFAEGFFGPGTRLTVL.

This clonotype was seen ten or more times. The CDR3 here is CASSLVGLGLQETQYF. DNA of the CDR3: TGTGCCAGCAGTTTAGTAGGACTAGGACTGCAAGAGACCCAGTACTTC. This chain uses TRBV28 with TRBJ2-5; 7 bases are shared with TRBD2. Looked up from germline, CDR1 is MDHEN and CDR2 is SYDVKM. The CDR3 is 16 residues long. The trim removed 2 bases at V and 2 bases at J, leaving 8 bases unmatched. Using reference TRBV28 and TRBJ2-5 for the parts outside the CDR3, the full variable domain is DVKVTQSSRYLVKRTGEKVFLECVQDMDHENMFWYRQDPGLGLRLIYFSYDVKMKEKGDIPEGYSVSREKKERFSLILESASTNQTSMYLCASSLVGLGLQETQYFGPGTRLLVL.

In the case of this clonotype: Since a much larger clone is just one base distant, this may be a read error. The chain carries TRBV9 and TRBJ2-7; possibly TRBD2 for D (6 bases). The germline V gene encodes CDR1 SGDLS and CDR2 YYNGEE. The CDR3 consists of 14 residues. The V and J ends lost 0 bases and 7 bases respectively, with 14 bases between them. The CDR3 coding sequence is TGTGCCAGCAGCGTAGCGGGGACTCCAAGAGAGCAGTACTTC. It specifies CASSVAGTPREQYF.

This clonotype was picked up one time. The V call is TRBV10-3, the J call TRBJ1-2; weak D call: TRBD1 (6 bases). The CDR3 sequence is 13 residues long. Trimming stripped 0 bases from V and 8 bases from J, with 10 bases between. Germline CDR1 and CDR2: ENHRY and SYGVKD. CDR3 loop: CAISESNGGGYTF. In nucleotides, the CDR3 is TGTGCCATCAGTGAGTCGAACGGGGGCGGCTACACCTTC.

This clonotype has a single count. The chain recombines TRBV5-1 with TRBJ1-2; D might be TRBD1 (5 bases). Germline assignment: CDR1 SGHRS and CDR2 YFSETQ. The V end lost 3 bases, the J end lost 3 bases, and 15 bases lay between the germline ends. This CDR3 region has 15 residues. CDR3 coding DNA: TGCGCCAGCAGCTCCAGCGGGGGGAGTGACTATGGCTACACCTTC. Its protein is CASSSSGGSDYGYTF.

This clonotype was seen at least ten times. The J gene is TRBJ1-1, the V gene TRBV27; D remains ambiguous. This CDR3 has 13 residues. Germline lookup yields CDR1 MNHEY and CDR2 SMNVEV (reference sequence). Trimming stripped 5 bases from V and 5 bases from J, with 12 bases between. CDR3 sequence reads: CASSPNPWTEAFF. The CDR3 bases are TGTGCCAGCAGTCCAAACCCATGGACTGAAGCTTTCTTT.

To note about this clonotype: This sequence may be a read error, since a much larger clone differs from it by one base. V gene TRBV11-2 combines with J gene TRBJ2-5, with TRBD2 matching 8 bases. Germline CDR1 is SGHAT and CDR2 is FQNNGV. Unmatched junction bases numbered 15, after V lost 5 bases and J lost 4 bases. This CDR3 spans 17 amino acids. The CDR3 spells CASSTYRLANYRETQYF. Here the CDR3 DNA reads TGTGCCAGCAGCACCTACCGACTAGCGAACTATCGAGAGACCCAGTACTTC. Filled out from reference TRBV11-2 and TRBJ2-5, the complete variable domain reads EAGVAQSPRYKIIEKRQSVAFWCNPISGHATLYWYQQILGQGPKLLIQFQNNGVVDDSQLPKDRFSAERLKGVDSTLKIQPAKLEDSAVYLCASSTYRLANYRETQYFGPGTRLLVL.

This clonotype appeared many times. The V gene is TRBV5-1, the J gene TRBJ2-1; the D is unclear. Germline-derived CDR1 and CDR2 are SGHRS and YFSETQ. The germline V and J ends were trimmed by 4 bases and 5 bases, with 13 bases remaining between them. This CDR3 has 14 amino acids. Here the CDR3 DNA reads TGCGCCAGCAGCCCCACCCGCCCTAACAATGAGCAGTTCTTC. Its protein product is CASSPTRPNNEQFF.

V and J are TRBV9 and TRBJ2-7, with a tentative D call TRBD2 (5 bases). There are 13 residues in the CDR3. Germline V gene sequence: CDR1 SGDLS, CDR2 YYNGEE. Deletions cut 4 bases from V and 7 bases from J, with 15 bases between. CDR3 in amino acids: CASSPAETGEQYF. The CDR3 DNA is TGTGCCAGCAGCCCAGCGGAGACGGGGGAGCAGTACTTC.

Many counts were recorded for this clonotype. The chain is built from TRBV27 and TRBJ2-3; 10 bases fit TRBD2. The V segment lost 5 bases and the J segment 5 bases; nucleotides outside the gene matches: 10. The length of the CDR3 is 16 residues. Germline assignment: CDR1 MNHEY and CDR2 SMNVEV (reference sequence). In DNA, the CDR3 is TGTGCCAGCAGTCAGGGACTAGCGTTAGGGATAGATACGCAGTATTTT. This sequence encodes CASSQGLALGIDTQYF.

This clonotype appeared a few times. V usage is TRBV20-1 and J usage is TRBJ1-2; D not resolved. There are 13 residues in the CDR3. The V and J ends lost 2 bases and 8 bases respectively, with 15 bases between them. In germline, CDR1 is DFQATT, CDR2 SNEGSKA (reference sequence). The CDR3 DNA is TGCAGTGCTAGACTGGACCCGGTCGTGGGCTACACCTTC. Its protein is CSARLDPVVGYTF.

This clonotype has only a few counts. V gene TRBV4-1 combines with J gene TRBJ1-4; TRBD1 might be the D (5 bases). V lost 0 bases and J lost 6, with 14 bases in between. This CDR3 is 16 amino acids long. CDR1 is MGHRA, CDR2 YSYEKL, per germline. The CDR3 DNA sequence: TGCGCCAGCAGCCAAGATCTAGCCAGGGCTCATGAAAAACTGTTTTTT. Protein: CASSQDLARAHEKLFF.

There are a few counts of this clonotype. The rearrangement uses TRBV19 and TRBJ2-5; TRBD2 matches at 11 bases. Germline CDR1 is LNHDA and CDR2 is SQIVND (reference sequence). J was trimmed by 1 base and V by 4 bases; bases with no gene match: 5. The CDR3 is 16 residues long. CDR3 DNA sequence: TGTGCCAGTAGTACCCGACTAGCGGGACCCCAAGAGACCCAGTACTTC. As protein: CASSTRLAGPQETQYF.

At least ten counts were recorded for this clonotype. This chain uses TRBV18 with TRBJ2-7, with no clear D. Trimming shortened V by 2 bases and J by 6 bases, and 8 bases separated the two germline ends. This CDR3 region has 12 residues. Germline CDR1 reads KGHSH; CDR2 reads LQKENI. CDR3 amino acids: CASSPGVVEQYF. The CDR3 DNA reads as TGTGCCAGCTCACCAGGGGTGGTCGAGCAGTACTTC.

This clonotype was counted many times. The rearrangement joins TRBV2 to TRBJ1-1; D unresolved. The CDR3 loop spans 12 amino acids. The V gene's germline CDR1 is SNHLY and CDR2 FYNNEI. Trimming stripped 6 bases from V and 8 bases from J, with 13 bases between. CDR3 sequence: CASRENSGEAFF. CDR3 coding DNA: TGTGCCAGCAGGGAAAACAGCGGGGAAGCTTTCTTT.

The CDR3 DNA reads as TGTGCCAGCACTTTCGGCGGTAGCAATCAGCCCCAGCATTTT. Encoded protein: CASTFGGSNQPQHF. The V and J genes are TRBV2 and TRBJ1-5; D gene ambiguous. CDR3 size: 14 residues. CDR1 SNHLY and CDR2 FYNNEI come from the germline V gene. V dropped 7 bases and J dropped 0 bases, with 10 bases sitting between them.